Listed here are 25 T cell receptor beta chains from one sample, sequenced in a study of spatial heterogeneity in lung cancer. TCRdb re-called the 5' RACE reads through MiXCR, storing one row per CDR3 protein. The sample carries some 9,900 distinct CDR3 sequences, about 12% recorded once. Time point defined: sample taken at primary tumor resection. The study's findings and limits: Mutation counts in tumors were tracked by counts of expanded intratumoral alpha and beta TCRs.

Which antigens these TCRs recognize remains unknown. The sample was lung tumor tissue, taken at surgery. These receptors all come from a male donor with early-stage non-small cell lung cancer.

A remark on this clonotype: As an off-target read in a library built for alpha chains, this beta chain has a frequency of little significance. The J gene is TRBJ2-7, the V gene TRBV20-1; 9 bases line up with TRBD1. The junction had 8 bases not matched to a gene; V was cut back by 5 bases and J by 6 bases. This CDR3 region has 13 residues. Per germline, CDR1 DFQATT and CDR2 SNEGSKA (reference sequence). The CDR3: CSAYPGQGGEQYF. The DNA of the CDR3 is TGCAGTGCTTATCCGGGACAGGGAGGCGAGCAGTACTTC.

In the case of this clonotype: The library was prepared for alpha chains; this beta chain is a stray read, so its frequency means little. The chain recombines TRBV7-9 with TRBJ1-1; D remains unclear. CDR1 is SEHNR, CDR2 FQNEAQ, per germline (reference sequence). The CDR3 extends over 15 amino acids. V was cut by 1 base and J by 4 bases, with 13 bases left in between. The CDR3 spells CASSLGSRAFTEAFF. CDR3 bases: TGTGCCAGCAGCTTAGGTAGCCGGGCCTTCACTGAAGCTTTCTTT.

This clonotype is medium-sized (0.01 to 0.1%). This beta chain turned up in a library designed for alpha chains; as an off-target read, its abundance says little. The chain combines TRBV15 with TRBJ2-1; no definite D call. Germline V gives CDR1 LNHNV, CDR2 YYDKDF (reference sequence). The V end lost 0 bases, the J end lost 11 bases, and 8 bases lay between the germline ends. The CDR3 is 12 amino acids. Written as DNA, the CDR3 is TGTGCCACCAGCAGAGATATGCGGCAGCAGTTCTTC. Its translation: CATSRDMRQQFF.

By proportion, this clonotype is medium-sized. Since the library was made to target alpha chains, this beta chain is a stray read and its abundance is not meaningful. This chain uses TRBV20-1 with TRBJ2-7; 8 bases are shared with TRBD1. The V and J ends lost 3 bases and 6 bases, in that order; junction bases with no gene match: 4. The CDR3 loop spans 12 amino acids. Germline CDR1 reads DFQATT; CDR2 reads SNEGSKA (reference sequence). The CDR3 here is CSARDRVSEQYF. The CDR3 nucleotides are TGCAGTGCTAGGGACAGGGTCTCCGAGCAGTACTTC.

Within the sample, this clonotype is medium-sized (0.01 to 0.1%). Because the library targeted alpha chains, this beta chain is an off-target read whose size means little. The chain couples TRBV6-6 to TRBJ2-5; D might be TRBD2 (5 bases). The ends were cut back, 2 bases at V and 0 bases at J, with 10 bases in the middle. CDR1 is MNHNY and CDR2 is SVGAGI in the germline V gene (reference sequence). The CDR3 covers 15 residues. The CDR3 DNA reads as TGTGCCAGCAGTTACCAAAGAGGGAACCAAGAGACCCAGTACTTC. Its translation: CASSYQRGNQETQYF.

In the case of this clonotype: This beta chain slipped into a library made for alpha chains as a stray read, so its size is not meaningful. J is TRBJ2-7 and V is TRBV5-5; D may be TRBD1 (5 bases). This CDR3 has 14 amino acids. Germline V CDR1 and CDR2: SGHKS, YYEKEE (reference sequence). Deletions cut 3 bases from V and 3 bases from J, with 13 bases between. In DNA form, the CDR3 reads TGTGCCAGCAGCTCGACCCTGACAGTCTACGAGCAGTACTTC. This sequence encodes CASSSTLTVYEQYF. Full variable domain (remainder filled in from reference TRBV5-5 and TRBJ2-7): DAGVTQSPTHLIKTRGQQVTLRCSPISGHKSVSWYQQVLGQGPQFIFQYYEKEERGRGNFPDRFSARQFPNYSSELNVNALLLGDSALYLCASSSTLTVYEQYFGPGTRLTVT.

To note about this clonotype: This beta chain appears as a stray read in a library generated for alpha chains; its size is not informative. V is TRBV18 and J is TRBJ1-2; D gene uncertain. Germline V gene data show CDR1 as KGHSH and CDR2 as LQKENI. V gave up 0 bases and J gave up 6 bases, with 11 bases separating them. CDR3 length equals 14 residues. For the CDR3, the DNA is TGTGCCAGCTCACCACCTGGCGTAGGAGATGGCTACACCTTC. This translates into CASSPPGVGDGYTF. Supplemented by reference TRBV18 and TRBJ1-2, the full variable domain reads NAGVMQNPRHLVRRRGQEARLRCSPMKGHSHVYWYRQLPEEGLKFMVYLQKENIIDESGMPKERFSAEFPKEGPSILRIQQVVRGDSAAYFCASSPPGVGDGYTFGSGTRLTVV.

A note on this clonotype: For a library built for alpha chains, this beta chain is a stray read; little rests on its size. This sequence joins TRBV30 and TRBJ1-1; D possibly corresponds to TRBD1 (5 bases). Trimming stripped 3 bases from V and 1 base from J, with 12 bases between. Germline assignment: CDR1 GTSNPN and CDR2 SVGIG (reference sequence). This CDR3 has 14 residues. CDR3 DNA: TGTGCCTGGAGCCTGGGGGGATCGAACACTGAAGCTTTCTTT. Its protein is CAWSLGGSNTEAFF.

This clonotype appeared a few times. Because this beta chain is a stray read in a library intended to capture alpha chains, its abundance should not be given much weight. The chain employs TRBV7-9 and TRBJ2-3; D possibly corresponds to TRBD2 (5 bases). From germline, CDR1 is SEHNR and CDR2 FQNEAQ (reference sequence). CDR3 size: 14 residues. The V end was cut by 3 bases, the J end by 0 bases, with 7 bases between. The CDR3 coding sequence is TGTGCCAGCAGCTTTGGCGGGAGCACAGATACGCAGTATTTT. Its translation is CASSFGGSTDTQYF.

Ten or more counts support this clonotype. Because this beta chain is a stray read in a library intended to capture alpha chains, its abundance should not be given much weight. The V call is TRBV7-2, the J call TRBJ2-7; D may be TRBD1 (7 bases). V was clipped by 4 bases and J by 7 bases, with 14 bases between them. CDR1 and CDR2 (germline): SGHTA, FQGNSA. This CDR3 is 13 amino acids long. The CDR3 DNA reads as TGTGCCAGCAGCTCAGGGGGGACGCGGGAGCAGTACTTC. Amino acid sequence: CASSSGGTREQYF.

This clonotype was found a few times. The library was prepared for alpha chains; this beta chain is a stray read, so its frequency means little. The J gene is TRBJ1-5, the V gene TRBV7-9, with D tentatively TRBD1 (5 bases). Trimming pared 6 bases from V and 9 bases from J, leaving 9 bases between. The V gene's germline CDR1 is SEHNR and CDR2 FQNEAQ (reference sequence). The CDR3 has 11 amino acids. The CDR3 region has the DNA TGTGCCAGCAGTATCGGGGGGCCCCAGCATTTT. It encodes CASSIGGPQHF.

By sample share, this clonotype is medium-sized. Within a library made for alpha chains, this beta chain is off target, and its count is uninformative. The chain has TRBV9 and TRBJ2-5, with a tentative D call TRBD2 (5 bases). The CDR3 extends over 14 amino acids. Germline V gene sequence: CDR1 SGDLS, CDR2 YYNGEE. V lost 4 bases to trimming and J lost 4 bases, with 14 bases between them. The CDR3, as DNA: TGTGCCAGCAGCCGGGGTTCGGCTGTAGAGACCCAGTACTTC. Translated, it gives CASSRGSAVETQYF. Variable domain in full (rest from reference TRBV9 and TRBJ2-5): DSGVTQTPKHLITATGQRVTLRCSPRSGDLSVYWYQQSLDQGLQFLIQYYNGEERAKGNILERFSAQQFPDLHSELNLSSLELGDSALYFCASSRGSAVETQYFGPGTRLLVL.

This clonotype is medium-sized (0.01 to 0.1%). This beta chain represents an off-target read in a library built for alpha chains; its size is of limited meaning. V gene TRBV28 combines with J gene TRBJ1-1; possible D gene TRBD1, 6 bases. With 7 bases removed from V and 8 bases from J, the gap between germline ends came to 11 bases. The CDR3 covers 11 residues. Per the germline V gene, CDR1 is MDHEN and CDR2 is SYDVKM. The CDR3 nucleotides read TGTGCCAGCATTATCAGGGGAGAAGCTTTCTTT. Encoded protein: CASIIRGEAFF. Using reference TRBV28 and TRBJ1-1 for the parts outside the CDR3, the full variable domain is DVKVTQSSRYLVKRTGEKVFLECVQDMDHENMFWYRQDPGLGLRLIYFSYDVKMKEKGDIPEGYSVSREKKERFSLILESASTNQTSMYLCASIIRGEAFFGQGTRLTVV.

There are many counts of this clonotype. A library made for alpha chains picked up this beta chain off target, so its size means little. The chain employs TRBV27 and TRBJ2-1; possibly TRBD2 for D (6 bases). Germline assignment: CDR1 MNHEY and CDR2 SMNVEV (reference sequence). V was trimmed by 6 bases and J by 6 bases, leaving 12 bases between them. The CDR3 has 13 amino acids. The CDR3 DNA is TGTGCCAGCAGCCGGGAGCGCTCCAATGAGCAGTTCTTC. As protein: CASSRERSNEQFF.

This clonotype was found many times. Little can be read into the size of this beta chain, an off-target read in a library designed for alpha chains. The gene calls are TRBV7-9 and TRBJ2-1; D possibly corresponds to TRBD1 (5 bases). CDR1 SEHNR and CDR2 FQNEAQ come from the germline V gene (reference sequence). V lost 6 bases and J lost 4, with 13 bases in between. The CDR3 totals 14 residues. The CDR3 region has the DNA TGTGCCAGCAGACCGGAAGGGGTATACAATGAGCAGTTCTTC. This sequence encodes CASRPEGVYNEQFF.

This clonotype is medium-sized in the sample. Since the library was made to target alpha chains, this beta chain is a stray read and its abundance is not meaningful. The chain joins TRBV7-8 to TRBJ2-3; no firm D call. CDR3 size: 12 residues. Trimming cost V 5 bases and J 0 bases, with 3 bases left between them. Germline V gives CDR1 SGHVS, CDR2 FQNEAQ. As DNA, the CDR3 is TGTGCCAGCAGCAAAAGCACAGATACGCAGTATTTT. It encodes CASSKSTDTQYF.

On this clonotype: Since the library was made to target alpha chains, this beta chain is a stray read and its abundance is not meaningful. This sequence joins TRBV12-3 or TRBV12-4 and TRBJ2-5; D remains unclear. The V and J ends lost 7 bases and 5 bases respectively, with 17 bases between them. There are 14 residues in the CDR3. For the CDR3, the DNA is TGTGCCAGCACCTTAGGACCCGTCTTGGAGACCCAGTACTTC. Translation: CASTLGPVLETQYF.

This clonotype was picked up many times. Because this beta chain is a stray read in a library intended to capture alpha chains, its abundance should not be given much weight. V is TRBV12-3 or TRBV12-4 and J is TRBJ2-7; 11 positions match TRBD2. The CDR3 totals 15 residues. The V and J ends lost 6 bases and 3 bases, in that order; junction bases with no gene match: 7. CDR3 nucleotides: TGTGCCAGCAGCCTAAGACTAGCGGGGCGCTACGAGCAGTACTTC. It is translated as CASSLRLAGRYEQYF.

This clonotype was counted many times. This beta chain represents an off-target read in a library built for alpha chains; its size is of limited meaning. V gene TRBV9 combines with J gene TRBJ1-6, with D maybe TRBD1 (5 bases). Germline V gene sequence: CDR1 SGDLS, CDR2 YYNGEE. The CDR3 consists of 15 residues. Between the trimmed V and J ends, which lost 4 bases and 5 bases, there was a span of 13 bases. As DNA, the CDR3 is TGTGCCAGCAGCCCTGGGACGGAGAATAATTCACCCCTCCACTTT. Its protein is CASSPGTENNSPLHF.

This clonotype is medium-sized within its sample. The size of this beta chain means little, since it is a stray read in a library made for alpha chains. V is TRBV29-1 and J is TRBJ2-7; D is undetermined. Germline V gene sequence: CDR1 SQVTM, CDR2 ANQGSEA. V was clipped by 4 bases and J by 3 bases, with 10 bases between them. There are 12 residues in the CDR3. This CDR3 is CSVGDTYYEQYF. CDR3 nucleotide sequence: TGCAGCGTTGGTGACACCTACTACGAGCAGTACTTC.

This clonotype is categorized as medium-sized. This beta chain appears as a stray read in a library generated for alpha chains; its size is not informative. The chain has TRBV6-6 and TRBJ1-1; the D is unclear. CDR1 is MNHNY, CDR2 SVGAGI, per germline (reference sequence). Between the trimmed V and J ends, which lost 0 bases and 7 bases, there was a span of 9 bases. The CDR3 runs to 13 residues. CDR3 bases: TGTGCCAGCAGTTACTCCGAGGGAGGTGAAGCTTTCTTT. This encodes CASSYSEGGEAFF.

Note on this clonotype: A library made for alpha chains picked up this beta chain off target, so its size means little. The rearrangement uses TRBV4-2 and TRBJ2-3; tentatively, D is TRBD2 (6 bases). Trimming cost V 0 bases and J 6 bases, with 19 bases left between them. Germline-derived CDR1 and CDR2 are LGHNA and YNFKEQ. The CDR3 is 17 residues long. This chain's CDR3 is CASSQEHGGAFGDTQYF. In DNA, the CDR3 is TGTGCCAGCAGCCAAGAACACGGCGGGGCCTTCGGGGATACGCAGTATTTT.

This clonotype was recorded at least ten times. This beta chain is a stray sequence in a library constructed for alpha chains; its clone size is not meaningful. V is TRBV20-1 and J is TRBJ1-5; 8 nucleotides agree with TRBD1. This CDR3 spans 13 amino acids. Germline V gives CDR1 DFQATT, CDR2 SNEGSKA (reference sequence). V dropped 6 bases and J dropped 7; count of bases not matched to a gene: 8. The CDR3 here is CSARTGKRQPQHF. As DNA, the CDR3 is TGCAGTGCCCGGACAGGGAAGCGGCAGCCCCAGCATTTT.

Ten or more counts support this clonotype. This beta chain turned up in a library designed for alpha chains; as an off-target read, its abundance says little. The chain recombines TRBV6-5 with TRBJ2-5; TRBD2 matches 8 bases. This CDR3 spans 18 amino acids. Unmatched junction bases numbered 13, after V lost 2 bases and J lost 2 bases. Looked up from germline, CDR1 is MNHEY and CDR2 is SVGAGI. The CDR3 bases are TGTGCCAGCAGTTACGTTTCCCGAGCGGGAGTTTCACAAGAGACCCAGTACTTC. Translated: CASSYVSRAGVSQETQYF.

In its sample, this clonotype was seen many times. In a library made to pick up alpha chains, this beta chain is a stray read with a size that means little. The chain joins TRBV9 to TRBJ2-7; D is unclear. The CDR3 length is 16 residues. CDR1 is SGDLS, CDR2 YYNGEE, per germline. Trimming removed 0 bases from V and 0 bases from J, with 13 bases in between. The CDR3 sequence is CASSVGYGYSSYEQYF. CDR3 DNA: TGTGCCAGCAGCGTAGGTTACGGGTATAGCTCCTACGAGCAGTACTTC.